This TCR beta chain was captured in a study of T cells after yellow fever vaccination (dated by TCRdb to between 2019 and 2020). In terms of the full investigation: The SMART-Seq v4 Ultra Low Input RNA kit was used to prepare libraries from fractions with low cell numbers. Bulk TCR alpha and beta repertoires were sequenced longitudinally to track T-cell clones before and after primary and booster YFV17D yellow fever vaccination. Blood samples were taken at several timepoints before and after primary and secondary immunization, and bulk PBMC replicates and cell subsets were isolated. The cohort comprised two healthy male donors, one aged 18 to 30 and one aged 30 to 40 years. Results the study describes overall, beyond this receptor: Only two donors were included in the study, so the extent to which the findings can be generalized is limited. A small share of clonotypes occurred in both CD4 and CD8 compartments, likely arising from convergent recombination. Compared with the primary T-cell response, the secondary T-cell response was weaker but faster, peaking on day 5 rather than day 15. After the booster, most of the clones that had expanded following primary vaccination were detected again (roughly 97% of CD4 and 80% to 90% of CD8), which suggests that memory was broadly maintained. Computational filtering was required because FACS-sorted repertoires could contain abundant contaminating clonotypes from the bulk population.

This clonotype was found a few times. Its target antigen remains unknown. Base quality data are lacking; no much larger clone is found one base away. Interpreted using the paper, the treatment or condition label stands for: live attenuated yellow fever vaccine strain. A standard Ficoll-Paque protocol was used to isolate PBMCs from peripheral blood. Dynabeads CD4 and CD8 positive selection kits were used to isolate CD4 and CD8 T-cell fractions. TriZol was used to extract RNA from bulk PBMCs, CD4 and CD8 fractions, and dextramer-positive and dextramer-negative fractions. CDR1 and CDR2 are drawn from the germline V gene: SNHLY, FYNNEI. Between the V and J ends, shortened by 2 bases and 0 bases respectively, the junction contains 5 bases. The CDR3 spans 14 residues, from the cysteine through the phenylalanine. The read is trimmed to its CDR3 DNA, 42 bases read in frame from base 1. This sample was sequenced with an Illumina NovaSeq 6000. TCR cDNA was synthesized by 5'RACE template switching, through which a universal primer site and unique molecular identifiers were introduced. Priming of cDNA synthesis was performed from both the TCR alpha and TCR beta constant segments. Libraries were amplified in two PCR steps, with sample barcodes and sequencing adapters added in the second step. Sequencing of the libraries was done on either Illumina HiSeq 2500 (2x100 bp) or NovaSeq (2x150 bp). The original methods were these. Reads were demultiplexed and collapsed into UMI consensus sequences with MIGEC, and V(D)J alignment was performed with MiXCR. Vaccine-responding clonotypes were defined with edgeR using replicate PBMC samples, requiring FDR below 0.01 and a log2 fold change above 5 up to day 15. Bulk clonotypes were assigned CD4 or CD8 identity according to which sequenced CD4 or CD8 repertoire held them at higher abundance. Through fastp at Q25 and MiXCR, TCRdb rebuilt clones from the public reads, retaining in-frame beta chains. Each entry merges the rows of one CDR3 protein and shows their most common DNA and genes. TCRdb's processing, not the study's, gives the V and J calls here. The sample contains about 340,000 distinct CDR3 sequences, roughly an eighth of them found a single time. Together, the top ten hold 3.2% of the sample.

The clonotype originates from a man aged 18 to 29 who received the YFV17D yellow fever vaccine. The chain is made from TRBV2 and TRBJ1-3; the D gene assignment is ambiguous. The source was CD4+ T cells sorted from PBMCs, collected 15 days after the yellow fever booster vaccination. CDR3 sequence: CASSEQSSGNTIYF. The sequenced DNA is TGTGCCAGCAGTGAACAAAGCTCTGGAAACACCATATATTTT.